This is a list of T cell receptor beta chains from one sample in a study of cytomegalovirus exposure and HLA in healthy donors. Assay: immunoSEQ multiplex PCR; the TCRdb copy retains only in-frame clones and omits some. The sample carries 100,000 to 150,000 clones, approximately 71% recorded once. Material: PBMCs. The source is a woman aged 45-59 years in good health and CMV-seronegative. Each CDR3 is given with its conserved first and last residue. The D gene is left open where the match is weak. Clone size is given for some rows only: seen once, a few or many times, or a class if the clone is expanded.

size,V,J,D,CDR3,DNA
once,TRBV7-9,TRBJ2-5,TRBD2,CASSNVLAGVLETQYF,TGTGCCAGCAGCAACGTACTAGCGGGAGTTCTAGAGACCCAGTACTTC
-,TRBV6-1,TRBJ2-3,TRBD2,CAIAPGLETDTQYF,TGTGCCATCGCACCAGGACTAGAAACAGATACGCAGTATTTT
-,TRBV5-1,TRBJ2-1,-,CASSLGGMTNNEQFF,TGCGCCAGCAGCTTAGGCGGGATGACCAACAATGAGCAGTTCTTC
once,TRBV18,TRBJ2-7,TRBD1,CASSTNIGTGESYEQYF,TGTGCCAGCTCGACGAACATAGGGACAGGGGAATCCTACGAGCAGTACTTC
-,TRBV28,TRBJ1-3,-,CASSLLQGSGNTIYF,TGTGCCAGCAGTTTATTACAGGGCTCTGGAAACACCATATATTTT
-,TRBV4-1,TRBJ2-7,TRBD2,CASSQPTSGATYEQYF,TGCGCCAGCAGCCAACCGACTAGCGGGGCGACCTACGAGCAGTACTTC
-,TRBV11-3,TRBJ2-3,-,CASSRQADTQYF,TGTGCCAGCAGCAGACAGGCTGATACGCAGTATTTT
-,TRBV7-8,TRBJ1-1,-,CASSLDGWRTEAFF,TGTGCCAGCAGCTTAGATGGTTGGAGGACTGAAGCTTTCTTT
-,TRBV6-1,TRBJ2-1,TRBD2,CASSESRTSGSNEQFF,TGTGCCAGCAGTGAATCTCGGACTAGCGGGAGCAATGAGCAGTTCTTC
-,TRBV19,TRBJ2-1,TRBD1,CASVGTGVFYNEQFF,TGTGCCAGTGTTGGGACAGGGGTTTTCTACAATGAGCAGTTCTTC
-,TRBV19,TRBJ2-7,TRBD1,CASSVTGGAYEQYF,TGTGCCAGTAGTGTTACAGGGGGCGCGTACGAGCAGTACTTC
-,TRBV14,TRBJ1-2,TRBD1,CASSRGQGPPNYGYTF,TGTGCCAGCAGCCGCGGACAGGGTCCACCTAACTATGGCTACACCTTC
-,TRBV30,TRBJ1-5,-,CAWSVLQGNQPQHF,TGTGCCTGGAGTGTTTTACAGGGCAATCAGCCCCAGCATTTT
-,TRBV18,TRBJ2-7,TRBD2,CASSSGLRETYEQYF,TGTGCCAGCTCATCGGGACTAAGGGAGACCTACGAGCAGTACTTC
-,TRBV7-2,TRBJ2-1,TRBD1,CASSSRDRGNEQFF,TGTGCCAGCAGCAGCCGGGACAGGGGCAATGAGCAGTTCTTC
-,TRBV18,TRBJ2-1,TRBD1,CASSPKTGITHNEQFF,TGTGCCAGCTCACCGAAGACAGGGATCACCCACAATGAGCAGTTCTTC
-,TRBV7-2,TRBJ1-1,-,CASSPQTGGEAFF,TGTGCCAGCAGTCCCCAGACCGGGGGTGAAGCTTTCTTT
few,TRBV6-1,TRBJ2-5,TRBD1,CASSPPPGQGETQYF,TGTGCCAGCAGTCCTCCCCCTGGACAGGGAGAGACCCAGTACTTC
-,TRBV28,TRBJ2-2,TRBD1,CATRDRATGELFF,TGTGCCACCCGGGACAGGGCCACCGGGGAGCTGTTTTTT
once,TRBV28,TRBJ2-1,TRBD1,CASSSMKARTGRYNEQFF,TGTGCCAGCAGCTCAATGAAAGCCAGGACAGGGAGATACAATGAGCAGTTCTTC
-,TRBV27,TRBJ2-1,TRBD2,CASSLTSGRDNEQFF,TGTGCCAGCAGCCTGACTAGCGGGAGGGACAATGAGCAGTTCTTC
-,TRBV5-1,TRBJ1-3,-,CASSLEPRGPGGNTIYF,TGCGCCAGCAGCTTGGAACCCCGCGGGCCTGGCGGAAACACCATATATTTT
-,TRBV15,TRBJ1-5,-,CATSRGGRISGKPQHF,TGTGCCACCAGCCGGGGGGGGCGGATATCAGGAAAGCCCCAGCATTTT
-,TRBV15,TRBJ2-3,TRBD2,CATSSWIAGGTDTQYF,TGTGCCACCAGCAGTTGGATAGCGGGAGGTACAGATACGCAGTATTTT
-,TRBV4-3,TRBJ2-3,-,CASSQAHSTRKDTDTQYF,TGCGCCAGCAGCCAAGCCCATAGTACGAGGAAGGACACAGATACGCAGTATTTT
once,TRBV7-9,TRBJ2-7,-,CASSLSRGKPYEQYF,TGTGCCAGCAGCTTAAGTCGGGGGAAACCCTACGAGCAGTACTTC
once,TRBV18,TRBJ1-2,-,CASSPTGNYGYTF,TGTGCCAGCTCACCCACGGGAAACTATGGCTACACCTTC
once,TRBV5-4,TRBJ2-1,-,CASSLNRYNEQFF,TGTGCCAGCAGCTTAAACAGGTACAATGAGCAGTTCTTC
-,TRBV6-1,TRBJ2-6,-,CASSRDSGANVLTF,TGTGCCAGCAGTCGGGACTCTGGGGCCAACGTCCTGACTTTC
-,TRBV5-4,TRBJ2-7,TRBD2,CASSFSQREGSYEQYF,TGTGCCAGCAGCTTCTCCCAGCGGGAGGGTTCTTACGAGCAGTACTTC
-,TRBV19,TRBJ1-2,TRBD1,CASRGQRPNYGYTF,TGTGCCAGTAGGGGACAGCGCCCGAACTATGGCTACACCTTC
-,TRBV7-2,TRBJ2-7,TRBD2,CASSLPLTSTSVYEQYF,TGTGCCAGCAGCTTACCCCTAACGTCGACTAGCGTCTACGAGCAGTACTTC